The clone carrying this TCR beta chain was found once. Its target is unknown. The table came from immunoSEQ multiplex PCR; TCRdb's copy has only in-frame clones and leaves some out. The table has about 120,000 clones, under 90% seen once. The entry originates in a study of cytomegalovirus exposure and HLA in healthy donors. Points from the study as a whole: A few CMV-associated chains proved CMV antigen-specific in vitro.

Germline CDR1 and CDR2: MNHEY and SVGAGI. CDR3 length: 14 residues. Trimming removed 4 bases from V and 1 base from J, with 10 bases in between. The chain recombines TRBV6-5 with TRBJ1-2; the D is unclear. Sequencing used PBMCs. The clonotype was recovered from a woman under 40 in good health and CMV-seronegative. Written as DNA, the CDR3 is TGTGCCAGCAGTTCCGCGGGGTTTAACTATGGCTACACCTTC. It specifies CASSSAGFNYGYTF.